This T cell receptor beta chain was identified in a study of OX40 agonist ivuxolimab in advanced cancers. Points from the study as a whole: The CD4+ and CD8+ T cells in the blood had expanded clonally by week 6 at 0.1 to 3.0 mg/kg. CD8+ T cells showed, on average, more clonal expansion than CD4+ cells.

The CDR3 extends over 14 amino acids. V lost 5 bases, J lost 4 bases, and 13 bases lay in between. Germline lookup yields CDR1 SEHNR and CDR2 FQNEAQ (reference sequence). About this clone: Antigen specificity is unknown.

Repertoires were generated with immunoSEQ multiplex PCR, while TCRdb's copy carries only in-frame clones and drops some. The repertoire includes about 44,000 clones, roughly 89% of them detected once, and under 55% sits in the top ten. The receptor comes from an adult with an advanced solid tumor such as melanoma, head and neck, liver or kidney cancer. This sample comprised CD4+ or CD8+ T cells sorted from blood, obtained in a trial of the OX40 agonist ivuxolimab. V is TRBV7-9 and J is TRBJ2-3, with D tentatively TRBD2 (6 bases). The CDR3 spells CASSHSGGADTQYF. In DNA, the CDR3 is TGTGCCAGCAGCCATTCAGGAGGGGCAGATACGCAGTATTTT.